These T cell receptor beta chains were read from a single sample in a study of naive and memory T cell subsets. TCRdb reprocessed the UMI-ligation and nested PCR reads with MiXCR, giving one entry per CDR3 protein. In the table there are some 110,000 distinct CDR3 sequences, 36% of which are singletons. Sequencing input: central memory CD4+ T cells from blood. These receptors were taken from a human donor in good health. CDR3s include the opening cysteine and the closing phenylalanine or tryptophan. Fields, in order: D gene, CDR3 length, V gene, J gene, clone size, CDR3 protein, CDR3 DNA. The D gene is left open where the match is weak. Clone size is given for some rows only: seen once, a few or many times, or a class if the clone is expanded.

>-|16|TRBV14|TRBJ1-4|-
CASSRRGGGGIEKLFF
TGTGCCAGCAGCCGCCGAGGCGGTGGAGGGATTGAAAAACTGTTTTTT
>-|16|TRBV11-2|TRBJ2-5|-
CASSLGLRGAEETQYF
TGTGCCAGCAGCTTAGGACTTCGGGGGGCAGAGGAGACCCAGTACTTC
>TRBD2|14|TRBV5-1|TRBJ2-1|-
CASSYSGRNNEQFF
TGCGCCAGCAGTTATAGCGGGAGGAACAATGAGCAGTTCTTC
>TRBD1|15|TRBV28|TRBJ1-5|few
CASSLIGQGAQPQHF
TGTGCCAGCAGTCTGATCGGACAGGGGGCTCAGCCCCAGCATTTT
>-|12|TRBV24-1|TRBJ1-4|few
CATSDKGEKLFF
TGTGCCACCAGTGATAAGGGGGAAAAACTGTTTTTT
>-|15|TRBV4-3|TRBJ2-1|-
CASSRDPSRGVEQFF
TGCGCCAGCAGCCGAGACCCTAGCCGGGGAGTTGAGCAGTTCTTC
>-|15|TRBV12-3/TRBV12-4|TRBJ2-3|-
CASSLGVASTDTQYF
TGTGCCAGCAGTTTGGGGGTGGCCTCCACAGATACGCAGTATTTT
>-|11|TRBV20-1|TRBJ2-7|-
CSARGHREQYF
TGCAGTGCTAGAGGACATAGGGAGCAGTACTTC
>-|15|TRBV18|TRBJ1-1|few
CASSPPGGVNTEAFF
TGTGCCAGCTCACCACCCGGGGGAGTGAACACTGAAGCTTTCTTT
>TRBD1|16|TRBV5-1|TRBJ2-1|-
CASSLTGGGSYNEQFF
TGCGCCAGCAGCTTGACAGGGGGCGGCTCCTACAATGAGCAGTTCTTC
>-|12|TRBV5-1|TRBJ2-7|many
CASSTGQRYQYF
TGCGCCAGCAGCACCGGACAGAGGTACCAGTACTTC
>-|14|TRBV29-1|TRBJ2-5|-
CSVGQPGGQETQYF
TGCAGCGTTGGTCAGCCTGGGGGTCAAGAGACCCAGTACTTC